Given below is one T cell receptor beta chain in context. The antigen is undetermined. The data are from a study of cytomegalovirus exposure and HLA in healthy donors. Study results and caveats: One cluster of highly shared sequence variants probably arose as a sequencing artifact. Reportedly, HLA-A and HLA-B alleles of most subjects were accurately predicted from TCR beta. Prior analysis indicated that the majority of TCR beta V segments exhibited productivity approximately 87% or approximately 30% of the time. On later analysis, the bulk of CMV-associated TCR beta chains appeared to be HLA-restricted.

The PCR employed 60 Vbeta primers together with 13 Jbeta primers. Clones were sequenced by immunoSEQ multiplex PCR, and TCRdb holds only the in-frame ones, with some missing. The sample has tens of thousands of clones, approximately 80% seen once. The germline CDR1 and CDR2 sequences are MGHDK and SYGVNS. The length of the CDR3 is 15 residues. V was pared by 8 bases and J by 3 bases, with 9 bases of the junction left unmatched. The sequenced material came from PBMCs. The receptor was derived from a female donor in good health and CMV-seronegative. V gene TRBV25-1 combines with J gene TRBJ2-1; the match to TRBD2 covers 8 bases. CDR3 bases: TGTGCCAGCCGGAGCCCGAGCGGGGGCTACAATGAGCAGTTCTTC. Amino acid sequence: CASRSPSGGYNEQFF.